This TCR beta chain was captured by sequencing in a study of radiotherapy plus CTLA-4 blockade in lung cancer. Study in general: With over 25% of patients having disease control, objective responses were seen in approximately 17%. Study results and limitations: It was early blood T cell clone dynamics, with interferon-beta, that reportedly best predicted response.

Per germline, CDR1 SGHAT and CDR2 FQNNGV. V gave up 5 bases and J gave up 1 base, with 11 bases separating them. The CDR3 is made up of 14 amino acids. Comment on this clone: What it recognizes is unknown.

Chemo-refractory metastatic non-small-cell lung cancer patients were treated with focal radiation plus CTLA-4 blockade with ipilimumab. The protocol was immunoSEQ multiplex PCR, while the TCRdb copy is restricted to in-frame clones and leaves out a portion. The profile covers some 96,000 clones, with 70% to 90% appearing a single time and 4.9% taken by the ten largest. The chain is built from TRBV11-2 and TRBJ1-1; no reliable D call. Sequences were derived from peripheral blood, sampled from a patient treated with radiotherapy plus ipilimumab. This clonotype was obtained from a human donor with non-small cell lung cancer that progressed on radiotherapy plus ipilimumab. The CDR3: CASSPGRENTEAFF. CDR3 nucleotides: TGTGCCAGCAGCCCTGGGAGGGAGAACACTGAAGCTTTCTTT.